This passage covers 20 T cell receptor beta chains from one sample sequenced in a study of T cells in Graves' hyperthyroidism and ophthalmopathy. Amplified TCR beta CDR3 regions came from RNA transcripts. The TCR CDR3 first-round RT-PCR relied on the HTBI primer set. TCRdb processed the multiplex PCR reads anew with MiXCR; each CDR3 protein has one entry. The repertoire holds approximately 400,000 distinct CDR3 sequences, with around 16% as singletons. The sample comprised blood. The origin of the receptors is a woman younger than 35 with Graves' hyperthyroidism that later progressed to Graves' ophthalmopathy.

This clonotype has ten or more counts. As DNA, the CDR3 is TGCAGTGCTAGGGTTGACAGGGCTGAGCAGTTCTTC. This translates into CSARVDRAEQFF. This chain connects TRBV20-1 to TRBJ2-1, with 7 bases identical to TRBD1. Germline CDR1 is DFQATT and CDR2 is SNEGSKA (reference sequence). V gave up 3 bases and J gave up 9 bases; unmatched junction bases: 5. The CDR3 is made up of 12 amino acids.

Many counts were recorded for this clonotype. This chain links TRBV6-1 with TRBJ1-5; D is perhaps TRBD1 (5 bases). Germline CDR1 and CDR2: MNHNS and SASEGT. The CDR3 extends over 16 amino acids. The V gene lost 7 bases and the J gene lost 3 bases, with 19 bases spanning the gap. This CDR3 reads CASTPIGGGFNQPQHF. The CDR3 DNA sequence: TGTGCCAGCACTCCGATTGGGGGGGGATTCAATCAGCCCCAGCATTTT.

In this sample, this clonotype turned up many times. V gene TRBV7-2 combines with J gene TRBJ2-1; D could derive from TRBD1 or TRBD2 (6 bases each). V was clipped by 1 base and J by 5 bases, with 12 bases between them. Germline CDR1 reads SGHTA; CDR2 reads FQGNSA. This CDR3 region has 15 residues. The CDR3 DNA sequence: TGTGCCAGCAGCTTAGTATCTGGGGGGCACAATGAGCAGTTCTTC. Its translation: CASSLVSGGHNEQFF. Full variable domain (missing parts from reference TRBV7-2 and TRBJ2-1): GAGVSQSPSNKVTEKGKDVELRCDPISGHTALYWYRQSLGQGLEFLIYFQGNSAPDKSGLPSDRFSAERTGGSVSTLTIQRTQQEDSAVYLCASSLVSGGHNEQFFGPGTRLTVL.

In this sample, this clonotype turned up many times. V usage is TRBV12-3 or TRBV12-4 and J usage is TRBJ2-1, with TRBD2 matching 11 bases. The V gene end was trimmed by 7 bases and the J gene end by 1 base; junction bases not matched to a gene: 9. The CDR3 extends over 17 amino acids. CDR3 protein: CASTPVRTSGSYNEQFF. CDR3 bases: TGTGCCAGCACCCCTGTTAGGACTAGCGGGTCCTACAATGAGCAGTTCTTC.

This clonotype has ten or more counts. The chain uses TRBV6-1 and TRBJ2-5; D not resolved. CDR3 length: 14 amino acids. V lost 5 bases and J 1 base, leaving 11 bases between the germline ends. Looked up from germline, CDR1 is MNHNS and CDR2 is SASEGT. CDR3 DNA: TGTGCCAGCAGTACCCTCCCCATCCAAGAGACCCAGTACTTC. Translation gives CASSTLPIQETQYF.

The J gene is TRBJ2-3, the V gene TRBV29-1, with 8 bases fitting TRBD2. CDR1 is SQVTM and CDR2 is ANQGSEA in the germline V gene. J lost 0 bases, V lost 4 bases, and 6 bases had no gene match. The CDR3 has 15 amino acids. CDR3 amino acids: CSVVASSGSTDTQYF. The DNA of the CDR3 is TGCAGCGTTGTAGCATCTAGCGGGAGCACAGATACGCAGTATTTT.

This rearrangement joins TRBV4-1 to TRBJ2-7; 10 bases are shared with TRBD2. In germline, CDR1 is MGHRA, CDR2 YSYEKL. The CDR3 is made up of 16 amino acids. Trimming cost V 0 bases and J 3 bases; bases outside gene matches: 5. The CDR3 coding sequence is TGCGCCAGCAGCCAAGAAAAGCGGGAGGGCCTCTACGAGCAGTACTTC. It translates to CASSQEKREGLYEQYF.

With respect to this clonotype: A much larger clonotype is one base distant, so this may be a read error. This chain joins TRBV7-2 and TRBJ2-7; possible D gene TRBD1, 5 bases. CDR1 SGHTA and CDR2 FQGNSA come from the germline V gene. The CDR3 runs 17 residues. The germline V and J ends were trimmed by 2 bases and 4 bases, with 21 bases remaining between them. The CDR3 DNA reads as TGTGCCAGCAGCTTATTTCTCGGTGGGCGCAGGGTTTACGAGCAGTACTTC. Translated, it gives CASSLFLGGRRVYEQYF. The full variable domain, rest sourced from reference TRBV7-2 and TRBJ2-7, is GAGVSQSPSNKVTEKGKDVELRCDPISGHTALYWYRQSLGQGLEFLIYFQGNSAPDKSGLPSDRFSAERTGGSVSTLTIQRTQQEDSAVYLCASSLFLGGRRVYEQYFGPGTRLTVT.

Concerning this clonotype itself: A read error may be the cause here, since a much bigger clone is one base away. The rearrangement uses TRBV7-3 and TRBJ1-1; a possible D gene is TRBD1 (5 bases). This CDR3 comprises 14 residues. The germline CDR1 and CDR2 sequences are SGHTA and FQGTGA. The DNA for the CDR3 is TGTGCCAGCAGCTCTGGAGGGGTGAACACTGGAGCTTTCTTT. It translates to CASSSGGVNTGAFF. Based on the CDR3 plus reference TRBV7-3 and TRBJ1-1, the full variable domain is GAGVSQTPSNKVTEKGKYVELRCDPISGHTALYWYRQSLGQGPEFLIYFQGTGAADDSGLPNDRFFAVRPEGSVSTLKIQRTERGDSAVYLCASSSGGVNTGAFFGQGTRLTVV.

This clonotype came up many times. The chain combines TRBV7-8 with TRBJ2-1; possibly TRBD2 for D (5 bases). The CDR3 is 14 amino acids. Trimming pared 5 bases from V and 7 bases from J, leaving 15 bases between. The V gene's germline CDR1 is SGHVS and CDR2 FQNEAQ. The CDR3 is CASSVRAGPNEQFF. The CDR3 bases are TGTGCCAGCAGCGTTCGGGCGGGCCCGAATGAGCAGTTCTTC.

This clonotype was detected many times. CDR3 residues: CAGRRQGGTEAFF. The CDR3 nucleotides are TGTGCGGGGCGCCGTCAGGGGGGCACTGAAGCTTTCTTT. The rearrangement links TRBV28 to TRBJ1-1, with 7 bases that match TRBD1. The CDR3 is 13 amino acids. CDR1 and CDR2 from the germline V gene are MDHEN and SYDVKM.

This clonotype has ten or more counts. The genes are TRBV2 and TRBJ2-7, with unresolved D. V shed 1 base and J shed 7 bases, with 2 bases lying between them. The CDR3 is made up of 10 amino acids. The germline V gene encodes CDR1 SNHLY and CDR2 FYNNEI. The CDR3 DNA sequence: TGTGCCAGCAGTGAAGAAGAGCAGTACTTC. Its protein product is CASSEEEQYF.

The J gene is TRBJ2-2, the V gene TRBV27; possibly TRBD2 for D (5 bases). Looked up from germline, CDR1 is MNHEY and CDR2 is SMNVEV (reference sequence). This CDR3 has 13 amino acids. V gave up 5 bases and J gave up 1 base, with 5 bases separating them. This CDR3 reads CASSAGNTGELFF. The CDR3 bases are TGTGCCAGCAGTGCGGGGAACACCGGGGAGCTGTTTTTT.

This clonotype showed up many times. V usage is TRBV5-1 and J usage is TRBJ2-3, with D uncertain. Germline assignment: CDR1 SGHRS and CDR2 YFSETQ. Between the trimmed V and J ends, which lost 5 bases and 3 bases, there was a span of 10 bases. The CDR3 contains 13 residues. CDR3 region: CASSPGRTDTQYF. The CDR3 DNA follows: TGCGCCAGCAGTCCCGGGCGGACAGATACGCAGTATTTT.

This clonotype was found a few times. The V call is TRBV12-5, the J call TRBJ2-3; D is uncertain. CDR3 size: 13 residues. The germline CDR1 and CDR2 sequences are LGHNT and FRNRAP. Between the trimmed V and J ends, which lost 2 bases and 3 bases, there was a span of 6 bases. CDR3 region: CASGLTETDTQYF. The CDR3 nucleotides are TGTGCTAGTGGTTTGACAGAAACAGATACGCAGTATTTT.

This clonotype was observed many times. The chain is built from TRBV24-1 and TRBJ2-5; D is unresolved. This CDR3 region has 17 residues. Germline CDR1 reads KGHDR; CDR2 reads SFDVKD. Trimming left V 0 bases short and J 2 bases short, with 15 bases between. CDR3 protein: CATSDLLPAGGQETQYF. The CDR3 DNA sequence: TGTGCCACCAGTGATTTGCTACCAGCTGGTGGGCAAGAGACCCAGTACTTC.

This clonotype was counted ten times or more. The rearrangement links TRBV13 to TRBJ2-1; 9 bases are a match to TRBD2. The CDR3 runs to 14 residues. CDR1 is PRHDT and CDR2 is FYEKMQ in the germline V gene (reference sequence). The V gene end was trimmed by 7 bases and the J gene end by 5 bases; junction bases not matched to a gene: 6. CDR3 amino acids: CASNRREGDNEQFF. The CDR3 coding sequence is TGTGCCAGCAACAGGCGGGAGGGAGACAATGAGCAGTTCTTC.

This clonotype has ten or more counts. The rearrangement joins TRBV12-3 or TRBV12-4 to TRBJ1-1, with 9 bases aligning to TRBD1. V shed 4 bases, J shed 6 bases, and the junction held 6 bases outside the gene matches. This CDR3 is 14 amino acids long. The CDR3, as DNA: TGTGCCAGCAGTTCTGCCCGGGACAGGGCTGAAGCTTTCTTT. This encodes CASSSARDRAEAFF.

The chain carries TRBV6-9 and TRBJ2-7; D is unclear. The V gene lost 0 bases and the J gene lost 0 bases, with 9 bases spanning the gap. Germline values: CDR1 MNHGY, CDR2 SVAAGI. This CDR3 contains 15 residues. The CDR3 reads CASSYSQWSSYEQYF. As DNA, the CDR3 is TGTGCCAGCAGTTATTCACAATGGAGCTCCTACGAGCAGTACTTC.

The chain is built from TRBV2 and TRBJ2-3, with D uncertain. CDR1 and CDR2 from the germline V gene are SNHLY and FYNNEI. The CDR3 is 15 residues long. V lost 8 bases to trimming and J lost 0 bases, with 15 bases between them. The CDR3 sequence is CASRHMGRSTDTQYF. In nucleotides, the CDR3 is TGTGCCAGCCGCCACATGGGCAGGAGCACAGATACGCAGTATTTT.